This entry describes one T cell receptor beta chain. Here immunoSEQ multiplex PCR was the method, and the copy in TCRdb shows in-frame clones only, minus some. The table includes 150,000 to 200,000 clones, roughly 80% detected once. CDR1 LNHDA and CDR2 SQIVND come from the germline V gene (reference sequence). Trimming took 9 bases from V and 10 from J; bases not matched to a gene: 8. The CDR3 length is 13 residues. The entry originates in a study of blood T cell repertoires in COVID-19. The genes are TRBV19 and TRBJ1-6, with TRBD1 identical over 8 bases. Source material: peripheral blood. The receptor's source is a man in his 60s with acute or convalescent COVID-19. CDR3 sequence reads: CASKGQVYSPLHF. For the CDR3, the DNA is TGTGCCAGCAAGGGACAGGTTTACTCACCCCTCCACTTT.